This T cell receptor (beta chain) was recovered during a study of neurological immune-mediated disorders. Study-wide context: Secondary progressive disease was present in 3, and relapsing-remitting disease in around 31, of the approximately 35 multiple sclerosis patients.

Germline CDR1 and CDR2: SGHTA and FQGTGA. Deletions cut 5 bases from V and 4 bases from J, with 21 bases between. CDR3 length: 17 residues. 5'RACE with 10-nucleotide random UMIs generated the cDNA. MiXCR, applied by TCRdb to the 5' RACE reads, yields one record per CDR3 protein. The profile shows fewer than 65,000 distinct CDR3 sequences, about 4% of them singletons. This clonotype originated in a man aged 45 to 65 with multiple sclerosis. The V call is TRBV7-3, the J call TRBJ2-1; D not certain. Sequencing was carried out using PBMCs. CDR3 amino acids: CASSDLPGSFQYNEQFF. The CDR3 DNA is TGTGCCAGCAGCGATCTCCCGGGTTCCTTCCAATACAATGAGCAGTTCTTC. Together with reference TRBV7-3 and TRBJ2-1, the CDR3 gives the full variable domain: GAGVSQTPSNKVTEKGKYVELRCDPISGHTALYWYRQSLGQGPEFLIYFQGTGAADDSGLPNDRFFAVRPEGSVSTLKIQRTERGDSAVYLCASSDLPGSFQYNEQFFGPGTRLTVL.